The 8 T cell receptor beta chains presented below share a single source sample, sequenced in a study of identical twins (TCRdb year 2016). Library preparation used 5' RACE. TCRdb names Illumina HiSeq 2000 as the instrument used. TCRdb reprocessed the public reads (quality trimming at Q25 with fastp, clone calling with MiXCR) and kept in-frame beta chains. Each entry is one CDR3 protein sequence, shown with its most common DNA and genes. The sample profile shows a few hundred thousand distinct CDR3 sequences; approximately 8.3% of them were found once. The top ten clones comprise 2.5% to 3.5% of the sample. The same specimen was also included in a second study, on yellow fever vaccine responses in identical twins.

Source material: CD8+ T cells sorted from blood. These receptors were obtained from a woman aged 18-29 years in good health.

This clonotype was seen a handful of times. This chain uses TRBV27 with TRBJ2-7; the match to TRBD1 covers 7 bases. Germline loops: CDR1 MNHEY, CDR2 SMNVEV (reference sequence). V was pared by 5 bases and J by 6 bases, with 10 bases of the junction left unmatched. The CDR3 contains 14 residues. CDR3 DNA: TGTGCCAGCAGTCACCGGGACAGTGCAGGCGAGCAGTACTTC. Protein sequence: CASSHRDSAGEQYF.

This clonotype was seen only a few times. The J gene is TRBJ2-2, the V gene TRBV14; D gene uncertain. This CDR3 is built from 14 residues. Trimming cost V 2 bases and J 1 base, with 5 bases left between them. CDR1 and CDR2 from the germline V gene are SGHDN and FVKESK. CDR3 sequence: CASSQPRNTGELFF. The DNA of the CDR3 is TGTGCCAGCAGCCAACCCCGGAACACCGGGGAGCTGTTTTTT.

This clonotype was counted many times. This chain connects TRBV12-3 or TRBV12-4 to TRBJ2-7; 12 bases are shared with TRBD2. J was trimmed by 4 bases and V by 6 bases; bases with no gene match: 7. This CDR3 comprises 15 residues. This CDR3 is CASSQRLAGVYEQYF. CDR3 DNA: TGTGCCAGCAGCCAGAGACTAGCGGGAGTATACGAGCAGTACTTC.

Ten or more counts support this clonotype. J is TRBJ2-1 and V is TRBV7-9; 13 bases fit TRBD2. Germline V lookup: CDR1 SEHNR, CDR2 FQNEAQ (reference sequence). J gave up 10 bases and V 5 bases, and 8 bases lay outside the gene matches. CDR3 length equals 15 residues. The CDR3 reads CASSPRLAGGQEQFF. The CDR3 region has the DNA TGTGCCAGCAGCCCTAGACTAGCGGGGGGCCAAGAGCAGTTCTTC.

A few counts support this clonotype. The V call is TRBV20-1, the J call TRBJ2-1; D ambiguous. V lost 6 bases and J lost 0, with 12 bases in between. CDR1 and CDR2 from the germline V gene are DFQATT and SNEGSKA (reference sequence). This CDR3 comprises 14 residues. CDR3 region: CSAPGTISYNEQFF. CDR3 sequence (DNA): TGCAGTGCCCCAGGCACTATCTCCTACAATGAGCAGTTCTTC.

This clonotype was seen a few times. The V call is TRBV28, the J call TRBJ2-1; 7 positions match TRBD2. Germline V gene lookup returns CDR1 MDHEN and CDR2 SYDVKM. The CDR3 runs 15 residues. V lost 2 bases, J lost 3 bases, and 4 bases stayed unmatched. CDR3 coding DNA: TGTGCCAGCAGTTTAGGGGGGGAGGGCTACAATGAGCAGTTCTTC. Amino acid sequence: CASSLGGEGYNEQFF.

The rearrangement joins TRBV6-2 or TRBV6-3 to TRBJ2-1; D not resolved. The germline V gene has CDR1 MNHEY and CDR2 SVGEGT. The CDR3 spans 13 residues. V dropped 2 bases and J dropped 6 bases, with 8 bases sitting between them. CDR3 sequence (DNA): TGTGCCAGCAGTTACGGCGGCCTCAATGAGCAGTTCTTC. Amino acid sequence: CASSYGGLNEQFF.

This clonotype was found a few times. The chain joins TRBV6-2 or TRBV6-3 to TRBJ2-5; D gene unclear. Between the trimmed V and J ends, which lost 2 bases and 5 bases, there was a span of 9 bases. This CDR3 has 13 amino acids. Germline loops: CDR1 MNHEY, CDR2 SVGEGT. CDR3 nucleotides: TGTGCCAGCAGTTACGCCCTTCGGGAGACCCAGTACTTC. This sequence encodes CASSYALRETQYF.